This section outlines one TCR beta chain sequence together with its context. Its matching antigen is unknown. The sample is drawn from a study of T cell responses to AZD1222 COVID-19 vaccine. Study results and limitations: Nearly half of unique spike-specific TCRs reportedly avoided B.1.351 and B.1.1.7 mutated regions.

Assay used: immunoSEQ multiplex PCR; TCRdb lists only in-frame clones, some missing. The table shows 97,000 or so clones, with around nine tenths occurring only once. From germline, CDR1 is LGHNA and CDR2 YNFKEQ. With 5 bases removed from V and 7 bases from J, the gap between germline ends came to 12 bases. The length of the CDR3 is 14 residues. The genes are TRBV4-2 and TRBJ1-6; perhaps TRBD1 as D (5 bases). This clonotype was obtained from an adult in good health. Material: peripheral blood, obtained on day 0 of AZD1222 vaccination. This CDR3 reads CASSLQAGNSPLHF. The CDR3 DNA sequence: TGTGCCAGCAGCTTACAGGCAGGGAATTCACCCCTCCACTTT.